A selection of T cell receptor beta chains follows, all from one sample in a study of sequential checkpoint blockade in melanoma. Method: immunoSEQ multiplex PCR; TCRdb's copy keeps in-frame clones and lacks some. The sample has roughly 28,000 clones, 60% to 80% seen once; the top ten hold 20% to 25%. This specimen was CD8+ T cells sorted from blood (inferred from file names), taken from a patient given nivolumab and ipilimumab in sequence. These receptors originate from a human donor with melanoma. Each CDR3 is given without its conserved first and last residue. Fields, in order: V gene, CDR3 protein.

v_call: TRBV7-9; cdr3_aa: ASSSTMGGFGSEQY
v_call: TRBV19; cdr3_aa: ASSIQGYTEAF
v_call: TRBV19; cdr3_aa: ASSIGQGTSYEQY
v_call: TRBV9; cdr3_aa: ASSDPPGGYT
v_call: TRBV6-4; cdr3_aa: ASSHQTSGPDTQY
v_call: TRBV2; cdr3_aa: ASSFNRGNEQF
v_call: TRBV4-3; cdr3_aa: ASSQDRGTNEKLF
v_call: TRBV7-8; cdr3_aa: ASSSSVYEQY
v_call: TRBV19; cdr3_aa: ASSAGQGYTEAF
v_call: TRBV6-5; cdr3_aa: ASSYTERGVEQY
v_call: TRBV2; cdr3_aa: ASRAWSSYNEQF
v_call: TRBV5-1; cdr3_aa: ASSPVTSGRMIQY
v_call: TRBV4-1; cdr3_aa: ASSQDWWDYGTSDTQY
v_call: TRBV18; cdr3_aa: ASSPRSAGDEQY
v_call: TRBV7-9; cdr3_aa: ASSPRLGTGLYGYT
v_call: TRBV30; cdr3_aa: AWSPGQGNQPQH
v_call: TRBV27; cdr3_aa: ASSLSWGQGFT
v_call: TRBV27; cdr3_aa: ASSLLAVRTDTQY
v_call: TRBV27; cdr3_aa: ASRSGQGYTEAF
v_call: TRBV27; cdr3_aa: ASSPDSTSYEQY
v_call: TRBV7-9; cdr3_aa: ASSPEQGLLSYEQY
v_call: TRBV4-2; cdr3_aa: ASSPKTGGINGYT
v_call: TRBV5-1; cdr3_aa: ASSSGLAGGPPHEQY
v_call: TRBV19; cdr3_aa: ASWSGYEQY
v_call: TRBV15; cdr3_aa: ATSVPGANTGELF
v_call: TRBV13; cdr3_aa: ASSLTGGVGSEQY
v_call: TRBV7-9; cdr3_aa: ASSFYASGRWNEQY
v_call: TRBV27; cdr3_aa: ASSLGGGEAF
v_call: TRBV29-1; cdr3_aa: SVEGRNYGYT
v_call: TRBV5-1; cdr3_aa: ASSADGTGGDGYT
v_call: TRBV4-2; cdr3_aa: ASSQEGSYNTEAF
v_call: TRBV5-6; cdr3_aa: ASSLFPKQATEAF
v_call: TRBV27; cdr3_aa: ASSLSRTGGFNSPLH
v_call: TRBV25-1; cdr3_aa: ASSESYALH
v_call: TRBV6-6; cdr3_aa: ASSLPGPRDTEAF
v_call: TRBV5-4; cdr3_aa: ASSPDKQETQY
v_call: TRBV19; cdr3_aa: ASSSGLAGGYDEQY
v_call: TRBV27; cdr3_aa: ASSLAGGPVSYNEQF
v_call: TRBV29-1; cdr3_aa: SVDRDRPLDYNEQF
v_call: TRBV7-9; cdr3_aa: ASSLASAGGGYGYT
v_call: TRBV27; cdr3_aa: ASQTGDPYNEQF
v_call: TRBV7-2; cdr3_aa: ASSLWSDTQY
v_call: TRBV13; cdr3_aa: ASSPGSGKQY
v_call: TRBV5-8; cdr3_aa: ASSPGQGAWDTQY
v_call: TRBV6-5; cdr3_aa: ASSYSVGHTGELF
v_call: TRBV28; cdr3_aa: ASRGPVHEQY
v_call: TRBV19; cdr3_aa: ASSAGGRGEQF
v_call: TRBV4-3; cdr3_aa: ASSQDGLAGGSSVDEQF